These T cell receptor beta chains were read from a single sample in a study of blood T cell repertoires in COVID-19. Using immunoSEQ multiplex PCR, the repertoire was profiled, and TCRdb retains in-frame clones only, with some absent. The sample shows 200,000 to 250,000 clones, 89% of them seen only once. Sequenced material: peripheral blood. The receptor source for this set is a woman between 40 and 50 years old with acute or convalescent COVID-19. The CDR3 runs from the conserved cysteine through the conserved F or W. The D gene is left open where the match is weak. Clone size, where shown, is once, few, many, or a class for clones that have expanded.

j_call cdr3_length d_call clone_size v_call cdr3_aa cdr3_nt
TRBJ2-3 17 TRBD2 NA TRBV9 CASSVASGGAATDTQYF TGTGCCAGCAGCGTAGCTTCGGGGGGGGCAGCCACAGATACGCAGTATTTT
TRBJ2-1 14 NA NA TRBV27 CASSSPNGQSEQFF TGTGCCAGCAGTTCCCCTAACGGACAAAGCGAGCAGTTCTTC
TRBJ1-3 16 TRBD1 NA TRBV10-3 CAISQDRGLSGNTIYF TGTGCCATCAGTCAAGACAGGGGACTCTCTGGAAACACCATATATTTT
TRBJ1-4 18 NA NA TRBV7-8 CASSYRRGSRKGGEKLFF TGTGCCAGCAGCTATCGGAGAGGGTCACGAAAAGGGGGTGAAAAACTGTTTTTT
TRBJ2-3 16 NA NA TRBV21-1 CASSKDQRGGSDTQYF TGTGCCAGCAGCAAAGACCAGCGGGGGGGCTCAGATACGCAGTATTTT
TRBJ2-2 13 NA NA TRBV6-6 CASSKPWTGELFF TGTGCCAGCAGTAAACCTTGGACAGGGGAGCTGTTTTTT
TRBJ2-5 14 TRBD2 NA TRBV4-1 CASSLQRGRETQYF TGCGCCAGCAGCCTCCAGCGGGGGCGGGAGACCCAGTACTTC
TRBJ2-3 14 TRBD1 NA TRBV19 CASSMGQGVDTQYF TGTGCCAGTAGTATGGGACAGGGGGTAGATACGCAGTATTTT
TRBJ1-1 15 NA few TRBV4-2 CASSRTDRMNTEAFF TGTGCCAGCAGCCGGACAGATAGAATGAACACTGAAGCTTTCTTT
TRBJ1-4 15 NA NA TRBV3-1/TRBV3-2 CASSPDVLYNEKLFF TGTGCCAGCAGCCCAGACGTGCTCTATAATGAAAAACTGTTTTTT
TRBJ2-1 12 TRBD2 NA TRBV19 CASSGGAGEQFF TGTGCCAGTAGCGGGGGGGCCGGTGAGCAGTTCTTC
TRBJ1-1 12 NA NA TRBV29-1 CSVQGINTEAFF TGCAGCGTTCAGGGGATAAACACTGAAGCTTTCTTT
TRBJ2-2 15 TRBD1 NA TRBV11-3 CASSPRDREAGELFF TGTGCCAGCAGCCCGAGGGACAGGGAGGCCGGGGAGCTGTTTTTT
TRBJ2-5 17 TRBD2 NA TRBV3-1/TRBV3-2 CASSQEGMGLVRETQYF TGTGCCAGCAGCCAAGAAGGAATGGGACTAGTCCGCGAGACCCAGTACTTC
TRBJ2-1 16 TRBD1 NA TRBV15 CATSRGPQGENTEQFF TGTGCCACCAGCAGAGGTCCCCAGGGGGAGAACACTGAGCAGTTCTTC
TRBJ2-5 15 NA NA TRBV5-1 CASSLEGHRMETQYF TGCGCCAGCAGCTTGGAAGGACATCGGATGGAGACCCAGTACTTC
TRBJ2-3 15 NA NA TRBV7-2 CASSLDRGRTDTQYF TGTGCCAGCAGCTTAGACCGGGGTAGGACAGATACGCAGTATTTT
TRBJ1-3 14 NA once TRBV7-9 CASSLSYSGNTIYF TGTGCCAGCAGCTTATCTTACTCTGGAAACACCATATATTTT
TRBJ2-1 15 TRBD1 few TRBV20-1 CSASRETGVGNEQFF TGCAGTGCAAGTCGCGAGACAGGGGTTGGTAATGAGCAGTTCTTC
TRBJ2-2 17 TRBD2 NA TRBV4-1 CASSRTTSGGATGELFF TGCGCCAGCAGCCGCACTACTAGCGGGGGGGCGACCGGGGAGCTGTTTTTT
TRBJ2-5 17 TRBD2 NA TRBV5-4 CASSFLAGGPGRETQYF TGTGCCAGCAGCTTCCTAGCGGGGGGGCCCGGTAGAGAGACCCAGTACTTC
TRBJ1-2 16 TRBD1 NA TRBV13 CASSLGGTATSYGYTF TGTGCCAGCAGCTTAGGGGGGACAGCGACTTCCTATGGCTACACCTTC
TRBJ1-5 15 NA NA TRBV6-5 CASRVEGSSNQPQHF TGTGCCAGCAGGGTGGAGGGTTCCAGCAATCAGCCCCAGCATTTT
TRBJ1-1 20 NA once TRBV5-1 CASSLAAAGRYPIMNTEAFF TGCGCCAGCAGCTTGGCCGCGGCAGGGCGTTACCCAATAATGAACACTGAAGCTTTCTTT
TRBJ1-1 13 NA NA TRBV11-2 CASSRERNTEAFF TGTGCCAGCAGCCGCGAGAGGAACACTGAAGCTTTCTTT
TRBJ2-3 15 NA NA TRBV19 CASSIGAGSTDTQYF TGTGCCAGTAGTATCGGGGCGGGAAGCACAGATACGCAGTATTTT
TRBJ2-4 15 TRBD1 NA TRBV5-1 CASSLNGQERNIQYF TGCGCCAGCAGCTTGAATGGACAGGAGCGGAACATTCAGTACTTC
TRBJ2-5 13 TRBD2 NA TRBV7-8 CASSSSGVETQYF TGTGCCAGCAGCTCTAGCGGGGTTGAGACCCAGTACTTC